This T cell receptor beta chain came from a study of graft-versus-host responses after intestinal transplantation. The germline V gene has CDR1 ENHRY and CDR2 SYGVKD. V lost 3 bases and J lost 5, with 12 bases in between. The CDR3 covers 14 residues. TCRdb keeps only in-frame clones here, not all; method: immunoSEQ multiplex PCR. The repertoire holds 20,000 to 30,000 clones, with approximately 83% as singletons. J is TRBJ2-3 and V is TRBV10-3; the D is unclear. The source is a human patient who received an intestinal transplant, so some T cells may come from the graft donor. Here the sequenced sample was PBMCs, taken 450 to 490 days after intestinal transplant. The CDR3 loop reads CAISDHTVGDTQYF. CDR3 coding DNA: TGTGCCATCAGTGACCACACGGTGGGAGATACGCAGTATTTT.